The next 25 T cell receptor beta chains were all read from a single sample in a study of blood T cell repertoires in COVID-19 (dated by TCRdb to the early 2020s). Library prep was done by the immunoSEQ multiplex PCR assay. TCRdb retrieved this table from immuneACCESS and kept in-frame rearrangements only. Not all clones are present; in checked studies, unresolved V genes account for under half, and no reason is known for the remainder. The sample table lists roughly 200,000 clones, about 76% of them with a count of one. Around 5.9% of the sample is in the top ten clones. The specimen was peripheral blood. These receptor sequences come from a woman between 40 and 55 years old with COVID-19, enrolled during active disease.

The chain is built from TRBV7-9 and TRBJ1-2; 9 bases fit TRBD1. Per the germline V gene, CDR1 is SEHNR and CDR2 is FQNEAQ (reference sequence). There are 18 residues in the CDR3. V lost 1 base, J lost 4 bases, and 13 bases stayed unmatched. CDR3 DNA sequence: TGTGCCAGCAGCTTAGGACAGATCGGGACAGGGCCCCTCTATGGCTACACCTTC. Translation: CASSLGQIGTGPLYGYTF.

This chain links TRBV10-3 with TRBJ1-5, with unresolved D. The CDR3 is made up of 13 amino acids. Germline V gene data show CDR1 as ENHRY and CDR2 as SYGVKD. Trimming shortened V by 5 bases and J by 3 bases, and 8 bases separated the two germline ends. The CDR3 DNA follows: TGTGCCATCAGTCGGCAGGACAATCAGCCCCAGCATTTT. As protein: CAISRQDNQPQHF.

The rearrangement uses TRBV4-1 and TRBJ2-3, with 7 bases aligning to TRBD1. The germline V gene has CDR1 MGHRA and CDR2 YSYEKL. J gave up 0 bases and V 1 base, and 4 bases lay outside the gene matches. This CDR3 contains 16 residues. CDR3 loop: CASSQAKGASTDTQYF. CDR3 in DNA: TGCGCCAGCAGCCAAGCCAAGGGGGCCAGCACAGATACGCAGTATTTT.

This clone was detected only once. This chain joins TRBV5-1 and TRBJ2-3, with 8 positions matching TRBD1. V shed 3 bases, J shed 2 bases, and the junction held 5 bases outside the gene matches. Germline assignment: CDR1 SGHRS and CDR2 YFSETQ. This CDR3 is 15 amino acids long. The CDR3 sequence: CASSSLQGVTDTQYF. DNA for the CDR3: TGCGCCAGCAGCTCCTTACAGGGGGTCACAGATACGCAGTATTTT.

The chain recombines TRBV18 with TRBJ2-7; the match to TRBD1 covers 7 bases. The CDR3 totals 15 residues. The germline V gene has CDR1 KGHSH and CDR2 LQKENI. J gave up 9 bases and V 3 bases, and 14 bases lay outside the gene matches. CDR3 sequence: CASSPGTATRFGQYF. CDR3 in DNA: TGTGCCAGCTCACCTGGGACAGCGACCCGTTTTGGGCAGTACTTC.

J is TRBJ2-5 and V is TRBV11-2; a weak D match, TRBD1 (6 bases). Trimming pared 4 bases from V and 4 bases from J, leaving 16 bases between. The CDR3 has 15 residues. Germline V gene data show CDR1 as SGHAT and CDR2 as FQNNGV. CDR3 coding DNA: TGTGCCAGCAGCTGGGACACTTCACGCGGAGAGACCCAGTACTTC. Residues: CASSWDTSRGETQYF.

The V gene is TRBV9, the J gene TRBJ2-2; no clear D. V gave up 0 bases and J gave up 2 bases, with 11 bases separating them. The CDR3 length is 16 residues. Germline V gene sequence: CDR1 SGDLS, CDR2 YYNGEE. Written as DNA, the CDR3 is TGTGCCAGCAGCGTAGGCCAGGCAGAAAACACCGGGGAGCTGTTTTTT. Translation: CASSVGQAENTGELFF.

This clone showed up just once. The chain combines TRBV6-5 with TRBJ2-7; weak D call: TRBD1 (7 bases). V lost 4 bases and J lost 4, with 17 bases in between. The CDR3 spans 15 residues. Germline V gene sequence: CDR1 MNHEY, CDR2 SVGAGI. The CDR3: CASSWGAGGPYEQYF. Here the CDR3 DNA reads TGTGCCAGCAGTTGGGGGGCAGGGGGGCCTTACGAGCAGTACTTC.

J is TRBJ1-3 and V is TRBV3-1 (or the pseudogene TRBV3-2), with D perhaps TRBD1 (6 bases). The CDR3 has 15 amino acids. V was trimmed by 5 bases and J by 2 bases, leaving 13 bases between them. Germline CDR1 is LGHDT and CDR2 is YNNKEL (reference sequence). CDR3 nucleotides: TGTGCCAGCAGCGCATATACAGGGACTGGAAACACCATATATTTT. Protein product: CASSAYTGTGNTIYF.

This sequence joins TRBV3-1 (or the pseudogene TRBV3-2) and TRBJ2-1, with D maybe TRBD2 (6 bases). Germline CDR1 LGHDT, CDR2 YNNKEL (reference sequence). V was pared by 6 bases and J by 2 bases, with 14 bases between. This CDR3 comprises 15 residues. The CDR3 protein is CASSLSGLTYNEQFF. The CDR3 nucleotides are TGTGCCAGCAGTCTTAGCGGACTGACCTACAATGAGCAGTTCTTC.

As regards this clone: Relative to the germline gene, one junction end is altered; a read error may explain this. V and J are TRBV4-1 and TRBJ2-5; TRBD2 might be the D (6 bases). CDR3 size: 18 residues. Looked up from germline, CDR1 is MGHRA and CDR2 is YSYEKL. The CDR3 is CASSQDAGQLASQETRYF. DNA for the CDR3: TGCGCCAGCAGCCAAGACGCCGGACAACTAGCCAGTCAAGAGACCCGGTACTTC.

Turning to this clone: Other DNA sequences in the same sample also yield this CDR3. V and J are TRBV7-9 and TRBJ1-4; D is ambiguous. The CDR3 is 14 amino acids. Germline loops: CDR1 SEHNR, CDR2 FQNEAQ (reference sequence). V gave up 6 bases and J gave up 8 bases, with 16 bases separating them. For the CDR3, the DNA is TGTGCCAGCAGTCTTAGAAGGGAGGACGAAAAACTGTTTTTT. The encoded protein is CASSLRREDEKLFF. Drawing the rest from reference TRBV7-9 and TRBJ1-4, the complete variable domain is DTGVSQNPRHKITKRGQNVTFRCDPISEHNRLYWYRQTLGQGPEFLTYFQNEAQLEKSRLLSDRFSAERPKGSFSTLEIQRTEQGDSAMYLCASSLRREDEKLFFGSGTQLSVL.

This clone was recorded many times. The genes are TRBV6-2 or TRBV6-3 and TRBJ2-7; 8 nucleotides align to TRBD2. Germline V CDR1 and CDR2: MNHEY, SVGEGT. CDR3 size: 13 residues. J lost 5 bases, V lost 7 bases, and 7 bases had no gene match. CDR3 in amino acids: CASNPGGFNEQYF. CDR3 DNA sequence: TGTGCCAGCAACCCGGGGGGGTTCAACGAGCAGTACTTC.

The chain joins TRBV7-6 to TRBJ2-5, with 9 bases aligning to TRBD1. J was trimmed by 4 bases and V by 3 bases; bases with no gene match: 0. The CDR3 sequence is 13 residues long. Per the germline V gene, CDR1 is SGHVS and CDR2 is FNYEAQ. CDR3 residues: CASSLTGGETQYF. The CDR3 DNA sequence: TGTGCCAGCAGCTTGACAGGGGGAGAGACCCAGTACTTC.

The V gene is TRBV7-2, the J gene TRBJ1-4, with 8 nucleotides matching TRBD1. CDR1 is SGHTA and CDR2 is FQGNSA in the germline V gene. The CDR3 is 14 amino acids. V was pared by 4 bases and J by 2 bases, with 0 bases of the junction left unmatched. The CDR3 DNA follows: TGTGCCAGCAGCTACAGGGGGACTAATGAAAAACTGTTTTTT. Its translation: CASSYRGTNEKLFF.

The V gene is TRBV29-1, the J gene TRBJ2-3, with D possibly matching TRBD1 (5 bases). Trimming removed 6 bases from V and 3 bases from J, with 16 bases in between. This CDR3 is built from 14 residues. CDR1 and CDR2 from the germline V gene are SQVTM and ANQGSEA. Here the CDR3 DNA reads TGCAGCGTGGGGCCTAGATTGAAGACAGATACGCAGTATTTT. Its translation: CSVGPRLKTDTQYF.

This clone has just one count. The chain is built from TRBV5-1 and TRBJ1-5; TRBD1 aligns across 7 bases. Germline V gene sequence: CDR1 SGHRS, CDR2 YFSETQ. This CDR3 contains 14 residues. V gave up 1 base and J gave up 2 bases; unmatched junction bases: 0. This CDR3 reads CASSLQGGNQPQHF. The CDR3 DNA reads as TGCGCCAGCAGCTTGCAGGGGGGCAATCAGCCCCAGCATTTT.

This chain connects TRBV28 to TRBJ2-3; 8 bases match TRBD2. The length of the CDR3 is 14 residues. Trimming took 6 bases from V and 5 from J; bases not matched to a gene: 7. Germline lookup yields CDR1 MDHEN and CDR2 SYDVKM. This CDR3 reads CASSSYRGGDTQYF. CDR3 nucleotide sequence: TGTGCCAGCAGCTCATACCGGGGGGGAGATACGCAGTATTTT.

The chain links TRBV5-1 to TRBJ1-1, with D unclear. Trimming left V 5 bases short and J 2 bases short, with 10 bases between. Looked up from germline, CDR1 is SGHRS and CDR2 is YFSETQ. This CDR3 region has 13 residues. CDR3 coding DNA: TGCGCCAGCAGGGGCTCTGCCAACACTGAAGCTTTCTTT. This translates into CASRGSANTEAFF.

Here the CDR3 DNA reads TGTGCCAGCTCGGGAGGCAGGGTAACAGATACGCAGTATTTT. This encodes CASSGGRVTDTQYF. J is TRBJ2-3 and V is TRBV18, with TRBD2 as a possible D gene (6 bases). Germline V gene lookup returns CDR1 KGHSH and CDR2 LQKENI. V shed 6 bases and J shed 3 bases, with 13 bases lying between them. The CDR3 totals 14 residues. Based on the CDR3 plus reference TRBV18 and TRBJ2-3, the full variable domain is NAGVMQNPRHLVRRRGQEARLRCSPMKGHSHVYWYRQLPEEGLKFMVYLQKENIIDESGMPKERFSAEFPKEGPSILRIQQVVRGDSAAYFCASSGGRVTDTQYFGPGTRLTVL.

This chain connects TRBV3-1 (or the pseudogene TRBV3-2) to TRBJ2-5, with 8 bases identical to TRBD2. Looked up from germline, CDR1 is LGHDT and CDR2 is YNNKEL (reference sequence). CDR3 length: 15 residues. Trimming took 4 bases from V and 3 from J; bases not matched to a gene: 7. CDR3 sequence: CASSPSGHGKETQYF. The CDR3 nucleotides are TGTGCCAGCAGCCCTAGCGGGCACGGAAAAGAGACCCAGTACTTC.

The rearrangement uses TRBV19 and TRBJ2-1; 8 positions match TRBD2. CDR1 is LNHDA, CDR2 SQIVND, per germline (reference sequence). The CDR3 has 15 amino acids. With 3 bases clipped from V and 4 bases from J, the junction kept 5 bases outside the gene matches. For the CDR3, the DNA is TGTGCCAGTAGTATCATGGTAGCGGGGTACAATGAGCAGTTCTTC. Encoded protein: CASSIMVAGYNEQFF.

The CDR3 reads CASSIQELSNQPQHF. CDR3 DNA: TGTGCCAGCAGTATACAGGAATTGAGCAATCAGCCCCAGCATTTT. V usage is TRBV6-2 or TRBV6-3 and J usage is TRBJ1-5, with D perhaps matching TRBD1 (5 bases). Trimming removed 5 bases from V and 1 base from J, with 12 bases in between. The V gene's germline CDR1 is MNHEY and CDR2 SVGEGT. This CDR3 spans 15 amino acids.

J is TRBJ2-1 and V is TRBV6-5; 7 nucleotides agree with TRBD2. Germline CDR1 is MNHEY and CDR2 is SVGAGI. The trim removed 1 base at V and 6 bases at J, leaving 0 bases unmatched. This CDR3 is built from 13 residues. The CDR3 DNA follows: TGTGCCAGCAGTTACTGGGGGGGCAATGAGCAGTTCTTC. Translated: CASSYWGGNEQFF.

V and J are TRBV3-1 (or the pseudogene TRBV3-2) and TRBJ2-7, with 9 bases fitting TRBD2. Looked up from germline, CDR1 is LGHDT and CDR2 is YNNKEL (reference sequence). J lost 4 bases, V lost 0 bases, and 1 base had no gene match. This CDR3 has 14 residues. CDR3 amino acids: CASSQDSGRYEQYF. As DNA, the CDR3 is TGTGCCAGCAGCCAAGATAGCGGGAGATACGAGCAGTACTTC.